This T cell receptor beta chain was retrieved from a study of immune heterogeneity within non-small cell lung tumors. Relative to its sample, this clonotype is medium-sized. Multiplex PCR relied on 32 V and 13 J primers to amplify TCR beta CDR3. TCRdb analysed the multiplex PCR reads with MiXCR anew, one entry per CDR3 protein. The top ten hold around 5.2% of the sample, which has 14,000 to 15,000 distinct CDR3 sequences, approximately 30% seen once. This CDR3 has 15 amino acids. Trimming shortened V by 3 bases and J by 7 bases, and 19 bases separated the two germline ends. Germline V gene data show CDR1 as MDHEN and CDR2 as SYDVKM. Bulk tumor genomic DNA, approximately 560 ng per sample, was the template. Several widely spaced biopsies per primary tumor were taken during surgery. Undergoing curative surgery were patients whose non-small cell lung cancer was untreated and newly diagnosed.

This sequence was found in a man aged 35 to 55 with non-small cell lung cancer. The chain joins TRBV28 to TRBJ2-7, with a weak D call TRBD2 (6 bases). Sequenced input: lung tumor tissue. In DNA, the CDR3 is TGTGCCAGCAGTTTTGTGGGAGGTGGCCCGCGGGAGCAGTACTTC. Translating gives CASSFVGGGPREQYF.